The text below deals with one T cell receptor beta chain. Its specificity is not known. The data are from a study of identical twins' blood T cells. TCR cDNA libraries came from RNA via a modified published protocol. One entry per CDR3 protein results from TCRdb running MiXCR on the 5' RACE reads. The sample has hundreds of thousands of distinct CDR3 sequences; about 28% are singletons. Study observations and caveats: Each donor's most abundant TCRbeta clonotypes shared more CDR3 sequences with her twin than unrelated donors. Shared CDR3 clonotype counts between two donors mainly tracked the product of their cloneset sizes, twins included. Twin similarity might stem from environmental factors, not only genetics.

Germline loops: CDR1 MNHEY, CDR2 SVGEGT. The CDR3 is 16 residues long. The V end lost 6 bases, the J end lost 0 bases, and 15 bases lay between the germline ends. The sequenced sample was PBMCs. This TCR was recovered from a woman aged 18 to 55 in good health. The V gene is TRBV6-2 or TRBV6-3, the J gene TRBJ2-1; D perhaps matches TRBD2 (6 bases). CDR3 loop: CASRLTSSSSYNEQFF. DNA of the CDR3: TGTGCCAGCAGACTAACTAGCTCCAGCTCCTACAATGAGCAGTTCTTC.